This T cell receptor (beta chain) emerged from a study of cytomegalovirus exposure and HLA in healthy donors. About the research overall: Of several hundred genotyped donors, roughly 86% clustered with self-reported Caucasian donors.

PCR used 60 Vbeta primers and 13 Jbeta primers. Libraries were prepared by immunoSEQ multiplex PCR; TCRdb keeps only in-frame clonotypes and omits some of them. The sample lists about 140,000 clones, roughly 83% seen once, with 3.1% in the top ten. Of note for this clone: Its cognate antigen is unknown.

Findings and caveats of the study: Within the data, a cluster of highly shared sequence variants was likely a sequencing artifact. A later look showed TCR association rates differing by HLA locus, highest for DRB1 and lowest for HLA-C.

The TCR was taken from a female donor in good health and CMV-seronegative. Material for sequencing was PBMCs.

The CDR3 is CASSLTSGGATDTQYF. CDR3 coding DNA: TGCGCCAGCAGCCTAACTAGCGGGGGGGCCACAGATACGCAGTATTTT. The chain links TRBV4-3 to TRBJ2-3; the match to TRBD2 covers 13 bases. CDR3 length equals 16 residues. V shed 4 bases, J shed 2 bases, and the junction held 3 bases outside the gene matches. Looked up from germline, CDR1 is LGHNA and CDR2 is YSLEER.